This T cell receptor beta chain was obtained from a study of OX40 agonist ivuxolimab in advanced cancers. The germline V gene encodes CDR1 MDHEN and CDR2 SYDVKM. V dropped 4 bases and J dropped 3 bases, with 10 bases sitting between them. The CDR3 length is 13 residues. Only in-frame clones appear in the TCRdb table, and some are missing; sequencing was by immunoSEQ multiplex PCR. This table has tens of thousands of clones, about 90% appearing once. The receptor comes from an adult with an advanced solid tumor such as melanoma, head and neck, liver or kidney cancer. Sequenced here: CD4+ or CD8+ T cells sorted from blood, sampled in a trial of the OX40 agonist ivuxolimab. The rearrangement uses TRBV28 and TRBJ2-7; D is unclear. As DNA, the CDR3 is TGTGCCAGCAGTTCAATAAGGAGCTACGAGCAGTACTTC. It translates to CASSSIRSYEQYF.